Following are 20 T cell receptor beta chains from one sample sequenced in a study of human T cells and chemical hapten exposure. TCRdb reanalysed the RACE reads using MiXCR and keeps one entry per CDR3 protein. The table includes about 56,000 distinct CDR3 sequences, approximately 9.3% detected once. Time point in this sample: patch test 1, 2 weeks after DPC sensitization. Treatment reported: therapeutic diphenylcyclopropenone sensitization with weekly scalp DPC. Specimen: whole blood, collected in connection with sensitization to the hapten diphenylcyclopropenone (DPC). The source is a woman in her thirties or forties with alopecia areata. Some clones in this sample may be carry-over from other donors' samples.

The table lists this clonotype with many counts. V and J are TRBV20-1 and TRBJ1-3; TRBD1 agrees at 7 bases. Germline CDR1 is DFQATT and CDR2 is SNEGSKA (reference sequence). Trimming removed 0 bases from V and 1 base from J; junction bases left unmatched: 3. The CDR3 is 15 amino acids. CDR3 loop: CSARDQQGSGNTIYF. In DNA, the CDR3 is TGCAGTGCTAGAGACCAACAGGGGTCTGGAAACACCATATATTTT.

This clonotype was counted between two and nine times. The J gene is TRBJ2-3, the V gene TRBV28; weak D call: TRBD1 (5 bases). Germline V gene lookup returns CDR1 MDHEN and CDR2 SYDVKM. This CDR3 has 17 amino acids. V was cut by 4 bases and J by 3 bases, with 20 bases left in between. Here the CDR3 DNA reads TGTGCCAGCAGTTCCCCCAGGGTCGTTGGTGGGACAGATACGCAGTATTTT. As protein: CASSSPRVVGGTDTQYF.

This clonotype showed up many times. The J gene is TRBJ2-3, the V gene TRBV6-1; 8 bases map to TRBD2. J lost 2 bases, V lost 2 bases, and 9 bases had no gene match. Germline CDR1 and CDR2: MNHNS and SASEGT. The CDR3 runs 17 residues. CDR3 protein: CASSEMEGGGPTDTQYF. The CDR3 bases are TGTGCCAGCAGTGAAATGGAAGGCGGGGGGCCCACAGATACGCAGTATTTT.

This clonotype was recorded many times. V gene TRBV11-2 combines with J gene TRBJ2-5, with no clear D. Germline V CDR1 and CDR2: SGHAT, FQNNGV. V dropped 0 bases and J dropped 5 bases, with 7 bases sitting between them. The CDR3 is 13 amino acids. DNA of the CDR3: TGTGCCAGCAGCTTAGATCTACGGGAGACCCAGTACTTC. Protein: CASSLDLRETQYF. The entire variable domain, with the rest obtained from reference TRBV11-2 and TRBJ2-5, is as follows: EAGVAQSPRYKIIEKRQSVAFWCNPISGHATLYWYQQILGQGPKLLIQFQNNGVVDDSQLPKDRFSAERLKGVDSTLKIQPAKLEDSAVYLCASSLDLRETQYFGPGTRLLVL.

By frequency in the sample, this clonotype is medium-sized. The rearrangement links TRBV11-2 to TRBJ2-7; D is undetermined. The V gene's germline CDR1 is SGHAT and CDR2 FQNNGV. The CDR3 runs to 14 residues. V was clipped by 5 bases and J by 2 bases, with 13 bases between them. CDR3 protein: CASSPPLTTYEQYF. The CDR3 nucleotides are TGTGCCAGCAGCCCCCCATTGACAACCTACGAGCAGTACTTC. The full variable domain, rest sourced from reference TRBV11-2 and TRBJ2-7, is EAGVAQSPRYKIIEKRQSVAFWCNPISGHATLYWYQQILGQGPKLLIQFQNNGVVDDSQLPKDRFSAERLKGVDSTLKIQPAKLEDSAVYLCASSPPLTTYEQYFGPGTRLTVT.

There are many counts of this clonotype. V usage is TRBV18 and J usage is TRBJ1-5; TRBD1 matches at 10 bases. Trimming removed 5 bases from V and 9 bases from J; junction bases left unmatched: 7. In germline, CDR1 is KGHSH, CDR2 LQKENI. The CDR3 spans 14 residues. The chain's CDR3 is CASSKRDRGVPQHF. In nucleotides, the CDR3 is TGTGCCAGCTCAAAAAGGGACAGGGGTGTGCCCCAGCATTTT.

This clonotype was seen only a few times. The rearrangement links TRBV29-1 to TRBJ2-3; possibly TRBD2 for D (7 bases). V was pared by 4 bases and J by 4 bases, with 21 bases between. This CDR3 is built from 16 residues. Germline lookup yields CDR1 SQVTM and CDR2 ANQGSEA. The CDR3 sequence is CSVAPPRGGASDTQYF. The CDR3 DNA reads TGCAGCGTTGCCCCACCTAGGGGGGGGGCTTCAGATACGCAGTATTTT.

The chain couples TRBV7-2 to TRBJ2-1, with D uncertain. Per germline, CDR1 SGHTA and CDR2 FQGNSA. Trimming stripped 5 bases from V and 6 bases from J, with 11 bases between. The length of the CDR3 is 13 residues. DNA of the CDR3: TGTGCCAGCAGCCTTACCCAGAGCAATGAGCAGTTCTTC. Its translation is CASSLTQSNEQFF.

The CDR3 bases are TGTGCCAGCAGCTTAGCGAACCCTTCCTATGGCTACACCTTC. As protein: CASSLANPSYGYTF. The V and J genes are TRBV7-2 and TRBJ1-2; D gene unclear. The germline V gene encodes CDR1 SGHTA and CDR2 FQGNSA. This CDR3 has 14 amino acids. V lost 0 bases to trimming and J lost 4 bases, with 9 bases between them. Drawing the rest from reference TRBV7-2 and TRBJ1-2, the complete variable domain is GAGVSQSPSNKVTEKGKDVELRCDPISGHTALYWYRQSLGQGLEFLIYFQGNSAPDKSGLPSDRFSAERTGGSVSTLTIQRTQQEDSAVYLCASSLANPSYGYTFGSGTRLTVV.

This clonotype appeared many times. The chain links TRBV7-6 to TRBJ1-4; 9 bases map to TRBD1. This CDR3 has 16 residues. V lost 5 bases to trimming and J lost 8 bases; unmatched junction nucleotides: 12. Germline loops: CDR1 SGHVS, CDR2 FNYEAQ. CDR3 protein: CASSRQGGMLEEKLFF. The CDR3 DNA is TGTGCCAGCAGCAGACAGGGGGGGATGTTAGAAGAAAAACTGTTTTTT.

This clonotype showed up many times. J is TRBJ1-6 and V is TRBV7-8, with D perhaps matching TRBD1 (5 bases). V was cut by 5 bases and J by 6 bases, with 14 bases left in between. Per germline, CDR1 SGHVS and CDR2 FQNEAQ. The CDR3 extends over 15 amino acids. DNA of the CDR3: TGTGCCAGCAGCCCAGTCAGACAGTCTAATTCACCCCTCCACTTT. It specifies CASSPVRQSNSPLHF.

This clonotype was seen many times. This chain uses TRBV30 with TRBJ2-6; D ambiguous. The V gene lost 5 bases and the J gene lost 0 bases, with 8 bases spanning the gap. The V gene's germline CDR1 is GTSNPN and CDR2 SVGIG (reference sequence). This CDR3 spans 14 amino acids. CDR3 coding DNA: TGTGCCTGGGATCGAGCCTCTGGGGCCAACGTCCTGACTTTC. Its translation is CAWDRASGANVLTF. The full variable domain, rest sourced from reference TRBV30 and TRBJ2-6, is SQTIHQWPATLVQPVGSPLSLECTVEGTSNPNLYWYRQAAGRGLQLLFYSVGIGQISSEVPQNLSASRPQDRQFILSSKKLLLSDSGFYLCAWDRASGANVLTFGAGSRLTVL.

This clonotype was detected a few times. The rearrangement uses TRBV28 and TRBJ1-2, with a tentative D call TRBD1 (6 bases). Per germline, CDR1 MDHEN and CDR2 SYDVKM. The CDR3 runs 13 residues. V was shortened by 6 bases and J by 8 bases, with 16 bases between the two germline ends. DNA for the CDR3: TGTGCCAGCAGAAATCCGAACAGGGCGGGCTACACCTTC. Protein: CASRNPNRAGYTF.

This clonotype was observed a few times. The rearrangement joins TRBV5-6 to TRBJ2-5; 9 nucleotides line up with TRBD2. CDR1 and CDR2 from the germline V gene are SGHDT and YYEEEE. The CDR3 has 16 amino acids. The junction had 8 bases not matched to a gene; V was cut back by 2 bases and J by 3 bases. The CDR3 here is CASSFPAGGFKETQYF. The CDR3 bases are TGTGCCAGCAGCTTTCCCGCGGGGGGGTTTAAAGAGACCCAGTACTTC.

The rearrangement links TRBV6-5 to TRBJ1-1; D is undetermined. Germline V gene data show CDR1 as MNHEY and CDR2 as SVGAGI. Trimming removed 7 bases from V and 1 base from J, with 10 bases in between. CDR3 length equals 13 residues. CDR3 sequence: CASNGVGNTEAFF. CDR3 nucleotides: TGTGCCAGCAACGGGGTCGGGAACACTGAAGCTTTCTTT.

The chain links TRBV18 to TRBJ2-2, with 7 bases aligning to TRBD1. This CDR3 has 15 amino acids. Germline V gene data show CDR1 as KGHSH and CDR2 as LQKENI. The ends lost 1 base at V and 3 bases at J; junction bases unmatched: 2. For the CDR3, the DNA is TGTGCCAGCTCACCACGACAGGGTGACACCGGGGAGCTGTTTTTT. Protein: CASSPRQGDTGELFF.

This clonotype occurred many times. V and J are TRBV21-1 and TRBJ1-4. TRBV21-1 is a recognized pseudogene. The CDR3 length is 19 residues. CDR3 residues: CASSKVSPARTSPNEKLFF. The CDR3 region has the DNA TGTGCCAGCAGCAAAGTTTCTCCCGCGCGCACGTCCCCTAATGAAAAACTGTTTTTT.

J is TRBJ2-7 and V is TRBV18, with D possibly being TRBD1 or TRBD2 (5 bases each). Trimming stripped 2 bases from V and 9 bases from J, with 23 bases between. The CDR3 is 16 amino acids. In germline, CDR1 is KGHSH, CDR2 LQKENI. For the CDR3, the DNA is TGTGCCAGCTCACCATCCACTGGGACGGGGACGTTACGGCAGTACTTC. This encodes CASSPSTGTGTLRQYF. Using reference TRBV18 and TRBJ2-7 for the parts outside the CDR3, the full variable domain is NAGVMQNPRHLVRRRGQEARLRCSPMKGHSHVYWYRQLPEEGLKFMVYLQKENIIDESGMPKERFSAEFPKEGPSILRIQQVVRGDSAAYFCASSPSTGTGTLRQYFGPGTRLTVT.

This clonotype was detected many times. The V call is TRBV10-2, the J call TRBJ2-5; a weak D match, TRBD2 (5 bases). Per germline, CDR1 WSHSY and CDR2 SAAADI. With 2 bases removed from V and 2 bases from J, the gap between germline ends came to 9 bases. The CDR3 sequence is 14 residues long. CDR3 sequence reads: CASSERTRQETQYF. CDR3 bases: TGCGCCAGCAGTGAGAGGACTCGACAAGAGACCCAGTACTTC.

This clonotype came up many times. Written as DNA, the CDR3 is TGTGCCAGCAGTTATTGGAGTAATGAGCAGTTCTTC. Protein product: CASSYWSNEQFF. The V and J genes are TRBV6-2 or TRBV6-3 and TRBJ2-1; D unclear. V lost 3 bases and J 7 bases, leaving 7 bases between the germline ends. Germline V gene data show CDR1 as MNHEY and CDR2 as SVGEGT. The CDR3 runs 12 residues.